The 13 T cell receptor beta chains in this list originate from one sample, sequenced in a study of early T cells in non-severe SARS-CoV-2 infection. From the 5' RACE reads, TCRdb called clonotypes with MiXCR, one entry per CDR3 protein. Of tens of thousands of distinct CDR3 sequences detected, about 7.7% appear once; the ten largest clones hold about 10%. The specimen comprised whole blood, sampled at baseline. The receptor set was obtained from an adult who was a healthcare worker with PCR-confirmed SARS-CoV-2 infection or an uninfected control (not recorded which).

A few counts support this clonotype. The chain carries TRBV3-1 and TRBJ2-2; D gene ambiguous. CDR1 LGHDT and CDR2 YNNKEL come from the germline V gene (reference sequence). The CDR3 has 12 amino acids. Trimming removed 5 bases from V and 6 bases from J, with 7 bases in between. This CDR3 is CASSFKSGELFF. The CDR3 DNA reads TGTGCCAGCAGCTTCAAGTCCGGGGAGCTGTTTTTT. Full variable domain (missing parts from reference TRBV3-1 and TRBJ2-2): DTAVSQTPKYLVTQMGNDKSIKCEQNLGHDTMYWYKQDSKKFLKIMFSYNNKELIINETVPNRFSPKSPDKAHLNLHINSLELGDSAVYFCASSFKSGELFFGEGSRLTVL.

This clonotype was recorded many times. The rearrangement links TRBV6-2 or TRBV6-3 to TRBJ2-7, with 13 nucleotides matching TRBD2. The V gene end was trimmed by 6 bases and the J gene end by 6 bases; junction bases not matched to a gene: 14. The germline CDR1 and CDR2 sequences are MNHEY and SVGEGT. This CDR3 has 17 amino acids. CDR3 in amino acids: CASSPGTSGILRGEQYF. The CDR3 coding sequence is TGTGCCAGCAGCCCAGGGACTAGCGGGATCCTGAGGGGCGAGCAGTACTTC.

This clonotype was seen more than once but under ten times. The rearrangement uses TRBV23-1 and TRBJ2-5, with unresolved D. TRBV23-1 is marked as an open reading frame, function uncertain. V lost 0 bases and J lost 4, with 24 bases in between. The CDR3 covers 19 residues. CDR3 protein: CASSQSSGWRGQGRETQYF. The CDR3 coding sequence is TGCGCCAGCAGTCAATCATCCGGGTGGCGAGGCCAAGGACGAGAGACCCAGTACTTC.

The chain is built from TRBV5-1 and TRBJ1-2; 12 bases match TRBD1. The CDR3 runs 16 residues. Germline V gene sequence: CDR1 SGHRS, CDR2 YFSETQ. Germline trimming cut 4 bases from V and 5 bases from J; bases unmatched to any gene: 9. Here the CDR3 DNA reads TGCGCCAGCAGCGGCCGGGACAGGGGGCTTTCATATGGCTACACCTTC. Protein: CASSGRDRGLSYGYTF.

The CDR3 DNA follows: TGTGCCAGCAGCCCTGACAGGGTCATGGAAGCTTTCTTT. Translated, it gives CASSPDRVMEAFF. This rearrangement joins TRBV5-5 to TRBJ1-1, with TRBD1 identical over 7 bases. CDR1 and CDR2 from the germline V gene are SGHKS and YYEKEE (reference sequence). The CDR3 contains 13 residues. The J segment lost 8 bases and the V segment lost 4 bases, leaving 8 bases of the junction unmatched.

In its sample, this clonotype was seen a few times. V and J are TRBV29-1 and TRBJ2-2; D possibly matches TRBD1 or TRBD2 (5 bases each). The CDR3 extends over 12 amino acids. Trimming took off 2 bases at V and 5 bases at J, with 6 bases between the two ends. Germline V gene sequence: CDR1 SQVTM, CDR2 ANQGSEA. Written as DNA, the CDR3 is TGCAGCGTTGAATGGGGGACCGGGGAGCTGTTTTTT. Its translation is CSVEWGTGELFF.

The genes are TRBV7-9 and TRBJ2-3, with TRBD2 matching over 12 bases. This CDR3 has 19 residues. V was pared by 4 bases and J by 2 bases, with 13 bases of the junction left unmatched. The germline V gene encodes CDR1 SEHNR and CDR2 FQNEAQ (reference sequence). The CDR3 DNA reads as TGTGCCAGCAGCTCCTGGAGGATACTAGCGGGAGGCTACACAGATACGCAGTATTTT. Translating gives CASSSWRILAGGYTDTQYF.

This clonotype came up many times. This chain connects TRBV12-3 or TRBV12-4 to TRBJ1-4, with a tentative D call TRBD1 (5 bases). The CDR3 runs to 17 residues. V shed 1 base and J shed 8 bases, with 20 bases lying between them. The CDR3 nucleotides read TGTGCCAGCAGTTTAGTAATCGGGGCAGGGCTCGGAGAAAAACTGTTTTTT. It codes for CASSLVIGAGLGEKLFF.

The CDR3 loop reads CASRIGTSGRWDEQFF. The CDR3 region has the DNA TGTGCCAGCAGGATAGGGACTAGCGGGAGGTGGGATGAGCAGTTCTTC. The chain carries TRBV12-3 or TRBV12-4 and TRBJ2-1, with 15 bases aligning to TRBD2. The CDR3 covers 16 residues. Trimming removed 6 bases from V and 8 bases from J; junction bases left unmatched: 8.

This clonotype showed up many times. The J gene is TRBJ1-4, the V gene TRBV7-2, with D unresolved. The CDR3 covers 13 residues. Trimming stripped 5 bases from V and 7 bases from J, with 11 bases between. The germline V gene has CDR1 SGHTA and CDR2 FQGNSA. The CDR3 DNA sequence: TGTGCCAGCAGCCCTAGTGCAGCTGAAAAACTGTTTTTT. It encodes CASSPSAAEKLFF.

This clonotype was observed a handful of times. The rearrangement links TRBV6-1 to TRBJ2-1, with D unresolved. Germline lookup yields CDR1 MNHNS and CDR2 SASEGT. This CDR3 has 13 residues. Trimming shortened V by 10 bases and J by 7 bases, and 17 bases separated the two germline ends. CDR3 sequence reads: CATLFEVGNEQFF. CDR3 sequence (DNA): TGTGCCACCCTTTTTGAGGTGGGGAATGAGCAGTTCTTC.

At least ten counts were recorded for this clonotype. The chain uses TRBV7-6 and TRBJ2-1, with 8 bases aligning to TRBD2. The CDR3 totals 16 residues. Germline loops: CDR1 SGHVS, CDR2 FNYEAQ. Germline trimming cut 1 base from V and 1 base from J; bases unmatched to any gene: 3. CDR3 loop: CASSLVAGGSYNEQFF. The CDR3 DNA reads TGTGCCAGCAGCTTAGTGGCGGGAGGATCCTACAATGAGCAGTTCTTC.

This clonotype occurred a few times. This rearrangement joins TRBV20-1 to TRBJ1-5; maybe TRBD1 (6 bases). The CDR3 is made up of 17 amino acids. The ends were cut back, 0 bases at V and 4 bases at J, with 19 bases in the middle. Germline assignment: CDR1 DFQATT and CDR2 SNEGSKA (reference sequence). In nucleotides, the CDR3 is TGCAGTGCTAGAGATGCTTTTCGACAGGTGAGAAATCAGCCCCAGCATTTT. Its translation is CSARDAFRQVRNQPQHF.